The clone carrying this T cell receptor beta chain was seen repeatedly, ten times or more. This CDR3 has 14 residues. Germline-derived CDR1 and CDR2 are MNHNS and SASEGT. V lost 5 bases, J lost 7 bases, and 14 bases lay in between. Regions amplified from RNA transcripts were the TCR beta CDR3 regions. The study used the HTBI primer set for a first-round RT-PCR of the TCR CDR3. One entry per CDR3 protein results from TCRdb running MiXCR on the multiplex PCR reads. This sample yields 250,000 or so distinct CDR3 sequences, of which roughly 15% are seen a single time; more than 10% belongs to the top ten. The sample comes from a study of T cells in Graves' hyperthyroidism and ophthalmopathy.

The receptor comes from a woman in her thirties or forties with Graves' hyperthyroidism that later progressed to Graves' ophthalmopathy. The rearrangement joins TRBV6-1 to TRBJ1-4; tentatively, D is TRBD1 (6 bases). Sequencing was performed on blood. This CDR3 is CASSQTGTGEKLFF. In DNA, the CDR3 is TGTGCCAGCAGTCAAACAGGGACCGGTGAAAAACTGTTTTTT.